A single sample gave rise to the 28 T cell receptor beta chains below, sequenced in a study of PD-L1 blockade in urothelial cancer. Noted time point: pretreatment peripheral blood. Sequencing was performed with immunoSEQ multiplex PCR; in TCRdb, only in-frame clones are kept and a portion is missing. The sample contains roughly 100,000 clones, roughly 90% of which appear only once. This material consisted of PBMCs, taken around atezolizumab (anti-PD-L1) treatment. These receptors originate from a woman of 80 years or more with urothelial cancer.

The V and J genes are TRBV18 and TRBJ1-4; D remains ambiguous. V was trimmed by 3 bases and J by 7 bases, leaving 12 bases between them. This CDR3 spans 14 amino acids. CDR1 and CDR2 (germline): KGHSH, LQKENI. The CDR3 protein is CASSPTSRVEKLFF. The CDR3 region has the DNA TGTGCCAGCTCACCCACCAGCCGGGTTGAAAAACTGTTTTTT.

J is TRBJ2-7 and V is TRBV6-5; TRBD2 aligns across 8 bases. V was pared by 5 bases and J by 9 bases, with 6 bases of the junction left unmatched. Germline CDR1 and CDR2: MNHEY and SVGAGI. CDR3 length: 12 residues. The CDR3 protein is CASSTPGTRQYF. The CDR3 bases are TGTGCCAGCAGTACACCCGGGACTAGGCAGTACTTC.

V gene TRBV19 combines with J gene TRBJ2-1; possible D gene TRBD2, 6 bases. The CDR3 spans 13 residues. Trimming pared 3 bases from V and 9 bases from J, leaving 12 bases between. Germline V gene lookup returns CDR1 LNHDA and CDR2 SQIVND (reference sequence). CDR3 coding DNA: TGTGCCAGTAGTATTGTTGTCGGGGGTGAGCAGTTCTTC. Encoded protein: CASSIVVGGEQFF.

The chain links TRBV2 to TRBJ1-2; a weak D match, TRBD1 (5 bases). V lost 1 base, J lost 4 bases, and 7 bases lay in between. The CDR3 length is 13 residues. Germline assignment: CDR1 SNHLY and CDR2 FYNNEI. CDR3 sequence reads: CASSEGQGYGYTF. CDR3 nucleotide sequence: TGTGCCAGCAGTGAAGGGCAGGGCTATGGCTACACCTTC.

This chain uses TRBV14 with TRBJ1-2; D gene ambiguous. The V gene's germline CDR1 is SGHDN and CDR2 FVKESK. V gave up 6 bases and J gave up 0 bases, with 11 bases separating them. The CDR3 consists of 14 residues. The CDR3: CASRPLLSNYGYTF. In DNA, the CDR3 is TGTGCCAGCAGACCACTATTATCTAACTATGGCTACACCTTC.

The rearrangement links TRBV5-6 to TRBJ2-1, with 8 positions matching TRBD2. CDR1 SGHDT and CDR2 YYEEEE come from the germline V gene. This CDR3 is built from 15 residues. Germline trimming cut 5 bases from V and 4 bases from J; bases unmatched to any gene: 8. The CDR3: CASSPRLAYYNEQFF. CDR3 coding DNA: TGTGCCAGCAGTCCTAGACTAGCGTATTACAATGAGCAGTTCTTC.

The chain recombines TRBV28 with TRBJ1-2, with TRBD1 identical over 7 bases. The germline V gene encodes CDR1 MDHEN and CDR2 SYDVKM. CDR3 length: 17 amino acids. Unmatched junction bases numbered 17, after V lost 3 bases and J lost 7 bases. This CDR3 reads CASSFNRWPEGAAGYTF. As DNA, the CDR3 is TGTGCCAGCAGTTTTAACAGGTGGCCTGAGGGGGCGGCTGGCTACACCTTC.

The chain is built from TRBV29-1 and TRBJ2-7; 8 positions match TRBD2. Looked up from germline, CDR1 is SQVTM and CDR2 is ANQGSEA. The CDR3 has 13 amino acids. The ends lost 6 bases at V and 3 bases at J; junction bases unmatched: 7. CDR3: CSVQYLAGYEQYF. The CDR3 nucleotides read TGCAGCGTACAATATCTAGCGGGCTACGAGCAGTACTTC.

V gene TRBV15 combines with J gene TRBJ2-1; D is possibly TRBD2 (6 bases). Germline V gives CDR1 LNHNV, CDR2 YYDKDF (reference sequence). The V end lost 0 bases, the J end lost 5 bases, and 11 bases lay between the germline ends. The CDR3 runs to 15 residues. The CDR3 spells CATSRDWRVNNEQFF. CDR3 DNA: TGTGCCACCAGCAGAGATTGGAGGGTGAACAATGAGCAGTTCTTC.

The chain joins TRBV6-1 to TRBJ2-2, with D possibly matching TRBD1 (5 bases). Germline loops: CDR1 MNHNS, CDR2 SASEGT. CDR3 size: 15 residues. Between the trimmed V and J ends, which lost 2 bases and 8 bases, there was a span of 15 bases. The CDR3 spells CASSERRGQRGELFF. The CDR3 nucleotides read TGTGCCAGCAGTGAAAGGCGAGGACAACGAGGGGAGCTGTTTTTT.

The chain joins TRBV5-1 to TRBJ2-5; 8 positions match TRBD1. J lost 5 bases, V lost 7 bases, and 10 bases had no gene match. Germline V gene data show CDR1 as SGHRS and CDR2 as YFSETQ. The CDR3 length is 14 residues. CDR3 sequence (DNA): TGCGCCAGCGGCCGCCAGGGGGCGGGGGAGACCCAGTACTTC. Its translation is CASGRQGAGETQYF.

This chain joins TRBV6-1 and TRBJ1-2; D is possibly TRBD1 (6 bases). CDR1 and CDR2 (germline): MNHNS, SASEGT. With 8 bases removed from V and 9 bases from J, the gap between germline ends came to 19 bases. The CDR3 is made up of 13 amino acids. The CDR3 DNA sequence: TGTGCCAGCTCCCCTGGACAGCGCAGCAGCTACACCTTC. It yields the protein CASSPGQRSSYTF.

The chain couples TRBV9 to TRBJ1-2; no reliable D call. The CDR3 covers 12 residues. V was shortened by 3 bases and J by 8 bases, with 11 bases between the two germline ends. From germline, CDR1 is SGDLS and CDR2 YYNGEE. The CDR3 spells CASSGTVWGYTF. CDR3 nucleotide sequence: TGTGCCAGCAGCGGAACAGTCTGGGGCTACACCTTC.

The chain employs TRBV5-1 and TRBJ2-2; 9 nucleotides agree with TRBD1. The V segment lost 4 bases and the J segment 3 bases; nucleotides outside the gene matches: 4. CDR1 is SGHRS and CDR2 is YFSETQ in the germline V gene. This CDR3 comprises 15 residues. This CDR3 is CASSIWTGDTGELFF. For the CDR3, the DNA is TGCGCCAGCAGCATATGGACAGGGGACACCGGGGAGCTGTTTTTT.

The rearrangement uses TRBV19 and TRBJ1-5, with 8 bases lining up with TRBD1. There are 13 residues in the CDR3. The germline V gene has CDR1 LNHDA and CDR2 SQIVND (reference sequence). The J segment lost 6 bases and the V segment lost 4 bases, leaving 2 bases of the junction unmatched. The DNA for the CDR3 is TGTGCCAGTAGTAGGGGACAGGCTCAGCCCCAGCATTTT. It yields the protein CASSRGQAQPQHF.

This rearrangement joins TRBV4-2 to TRBJ2-5; 8 bases map to TRBD1. Germline V gives CDR1 LGHNA, CDR2 YNFKEQ. The CDR3 sequence is 14 residues long. Trimming cost V 4 bases and J 1 base; bases outside gene matches: 2. The CDR3 DNA is TGTGCCAGCAGCCTAGGACAGGGCCAAGAGACCCAGTACTTC. Protein: CASSLGQGQETQYF.

This clone appeared a single time. The chain joins TRBV5-1 to TRBJ1-3; no clear D. This CDR3 is 14 amino acids long. CDR1 SGHRS and CDR2 YFSETQ come from the germline V gene. V lost 0 bases and J lost 2, with 6 bases in between. The CDR3 DNA follows: TGCGCCAGCAGCTTGGGGGAGGCTGGAAACACCATATATTTT. This gives the protein CASSLGEAGNTIYF.

This rearrangement joins TRBV9 to TRBJ2-3; no firm D call. This CDR3 region has 12 residues. V lost 3 bases to trimming and J lost 2 bases, with 4 bases between them. Germline CDR1 and CDR2: SGDLS and YYNGEE. The CDR3: CASSAHTDTQYF. DNA for the CDR3: TGTGCCAGCAGCGCCCACACAGATACGCAGTATTTT.

This clone occurred once. The junction and the germline gene differ at one end; a read error may be behind it. The chain couples TRBV11-2 to TRBJ2-5; possibly TRBD1 for D (6 bases). Germline CDR1 and CDR2: SGHAT and FQNNGV. The CDR3 runs 13 residues. The CDR3 DNA reads as TGTGCCAGCAGCTTAGGAACAGGGACCCATGGGGACTTC. It is translated as CASSLGTGTHGDF.

J is TRBJ2-3 and V is TRBV19, with 10 bases lining up with TRBD2. Trimming cost V 6 bases and J 6 bases; bases outside gene matches: 9. Germline V lookup: CDR1 LNHDA, CDR2 SQIVND (reference sequence). The CDR3 runs 15 residues. The DNA for the CDR3 is TGTGCCAGTAGATTATCCCCTAGCGGGAGTGATACGCAGTATTTT. The encoded protein is CASRLSPSGSDTQYF.

The gene calls are TRBV19 and TRBJ1-1; a weak D match, TRBD1 (6 bases). The length of the CDR3 is 14 residues. CDR1 and CDR2 (germline): LNHDA, SQIVND (reference sequence). The V end was cut by 5 bases, the J end by 1 base, with 11 bases between. The CDR3 protein is CASSSDSANTEAFF. In nucleotides, the CDR3 is TGTGCCAGTAGTTCGGACAGCGCGAACACTGAAGCTTTCTTT.

The chain carries TRBV13 and TRBJ1-1; possibly TRBD1 for D (6 bases). The CDR3 is 15 amino acids. Germline loops: CDR1 PRHDT, CDR2 FYEKMQ (reference sequence). Trimming took 4 bases from V and 0 from J, leaving 12 bases between them. The CDR3: CASSSRQDLNTEAFF. Here the CDR3 DNA reads TGTGCCAGCAGCTCGAGACAGGACCTGAACACTGAAGCTTTCTTT.

The V gene is TRBV9, the J gene TRBJ1-1; 8 nucleotides align to TRBD1. The junction had 6 bases not matched to a gene; V was cut back by 4 bases and J by 1 base. This CDR3 is 15 amino acids long. Germline CDR1 is SGDLS and CDR2 is YYNGEE. The DNA for the CDR3 is TGTGCCAGCAGCTTCCACAGGGGGGAGAACACTGAAGCTTTCTTT. Translation gives CASSFHRGENTEAFF.

This clone appeared a few times. Different DNA sequences within this sample yield the same CDR3. The rearrangement links TRBV28 to TRBJ2-7, with 8 bases fitting TRBD1. The CDR3 has 14 amino acids. Germline trimming cut 3 bases from V and 4 bases from J; bases unmatched to any gene: 5. Germline assignment: CDR1 MDHEN and CDR2 SYDVKM. The CDR3 protein is CASSFPGGGYEQYF. Here the CDR3 DNA reads TGTGCCAGCAGTTTCCCAGGGGGCGGGTACGAGCAGTACTTC.

The chain has TRBV18 and TRBJ2-3, with D possibly being TRBD2 (6 bases). CDR1 and CDR2 (germline): KGHSH, LQKENI. The CDR3 extends over 14 amino acids. Trimming took 3 bases from V and 2 from J, leaving 9 bases between them. In nucleotides, the CDR3 is TGTGCCAGCTCACCCCTAGCGAACACAGATACGCAGTATTTT. Translated, it gives CASSPLANTDTQYF.

This clone came up a few times. The chain recombines TRBV9 with TRBJ2-2; possibly TRBD1 for D (6 bases). The V end lost 0 bases, the J end lost 4 bases, and 13 bases lay between the germline ends. Germline V CDR1 and CDR2: SGDLS, YYNGEE. The length of the CDR3 is 16 residues. This CDR3 is CASSVGLRGTTGELFF. CDR3 sequence (DNA): TGTGCCAGCAGCGTAGGACTCAGGGGAACCACCGGGGAGCTGTTTTTT.

The chain combines TRBV29-1 with TRBJ2-1; 11 nucleotides line up with TRBD1. Germline loops: CDR1 SQVTM, CDR2 ANQGSEA. The CDR3 runs 15 residues. V dropped 7 bases and J dropped 3; count of bases not matched to a gene: 8. The DNA of the CDR3 is TGCAGCGCCGCCTTGGGGACAGGGGGCTACAATGAGCAGTTCTTC. Encoded protein: CSAALGTGGYNEQFF.

V gene TRBV28 combines with J gene TRBJ2-7; the D gene is possibly TRBD2 (6 bases). Germline V lookup: CDR1 MDHEN, CDR2 SYDVKM. CDR3 length: 14 residues. Trimming took 9 bases from V and 0 from J, leaving 15 bases between them. DNA for the CDR3: TGTGCCAGTGCGGGACTCCGTATCTCCTACGAGCAGTACTTC. Protein: CASAGLRISYEQYF.